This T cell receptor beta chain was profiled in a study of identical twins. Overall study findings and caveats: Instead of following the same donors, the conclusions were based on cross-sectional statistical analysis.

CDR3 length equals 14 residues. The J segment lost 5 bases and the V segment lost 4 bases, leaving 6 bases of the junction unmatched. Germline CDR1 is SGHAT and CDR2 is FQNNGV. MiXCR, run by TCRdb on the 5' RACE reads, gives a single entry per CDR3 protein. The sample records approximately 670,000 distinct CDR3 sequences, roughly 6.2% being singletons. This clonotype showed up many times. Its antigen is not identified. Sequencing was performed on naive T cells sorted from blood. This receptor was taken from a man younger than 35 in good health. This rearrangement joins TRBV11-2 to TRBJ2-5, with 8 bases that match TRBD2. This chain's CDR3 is CASSSGTRTETQYF. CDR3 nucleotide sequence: TGTGCCAGCAGCTCCGGGACTAGGACCGAGACCCAGTACTTC. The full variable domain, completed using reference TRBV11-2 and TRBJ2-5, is EAGVAQSPRYKIIEKRQSVAFWCNPISGHATLYWYQQILGQGPKLLIQFQNNGVVDDSQLPKDRFSAERLKGVDSTLKIQPAKLEDSAVYLCASSSGTRTETQYFGPGTRLLVL.